Included here is one T cell receptor (beta chain) sequence, with context. A single count supports this clone. Its antigen is currently not known. The sample holds no much larger clone one base away, and base qualities are not on file. For sequencing of the TCRbeta CDR3 region, genomic DNA was extracted from the sorted cells. The immunoSEQ Assay was used for sequencing of TCRbeta CDR3 regions. The immuneACCESS repertoire file appears here via TCRdb, limited to in-frame rearrangements. These files lack a portion of the clones; in checked studies, under half of the deficit traces to unresolved V genes, and the cause of the others is not known. The sample includes 70,000 to 80,000 clones, with under 95% observed a single time. The ten largest clones represent approximately 6% of the sample. These data belong to a study of OX40 agonist ivuxolimab in advanced cancers. Regarding the study in general: Ivuxolimab was a fully human IgG2 agonistic monoclonal antibody targeting the costimulatory receptor OX40 (CD134). Intravenous ivuxolimab was administered to patients every 2 weeks at six dose levels: 0.01, 0.1, 0.3, 1.5, 3 and 10 mg/kg. Among the roughly 50 dose-escalation patients, around 19 had hepatocellular carcinoma, around 15 melanoma, 9 renal cell carcinoma and 9 head and neck cancer. In the dose-escalation cohort, 75% to 85% of patients were male, and the mean age was roughly 60 years with a range of about 20 to 90. Prior anti-PD-1, anti-PD-L1 or anti-CTLA-4 therapy was permitted, and about two fifths of dose-escalation patients had received checkpoint inhibitors. Partial responses were achieved by three dose-escalation patients, of whom one had hepatocellular carcinoma and two had cutaneous melanoma. The purpose of peripheral TCRbeta sequencing was to test whether ivuxolimab changed TCR sequence diversity and led to clonal T-cell expansion. The monotherapy dose-escalation portion (N ≈ 50 patients) of the phase I ivuxolimab trial is reported in the paper. On the study overall, not on this receptor specifically: At doses from 0.1 to 3.0 mg/kg, clonal expansion was seen in both CD4+ and CD8+ blood T cells between baseline and week 6. The antigen specificity of the clonally expanded peripheral T cells was not determined. In partial responders in the 0.1-3.0 mg/kg groups, normalized peripheral clonal expansion was found to be among the lowest, especially among CD8+ T cells. Low levels of normalized T-cell clonal expansion were also seen in some patients who did not respond. After ivuxolimab, CD8+ T cells had more expanded clones than CD4+ T cells on average.

The trial excluded patients who had a history of autoimmune disease or were on systemic immunosuppression. In every dose cohort, peripheral blood was drawn for TCR sequencing at baseline, cycle 4 day 1, and cycle 7 day 1. Samples came from an open-label, multicenter, first-in-human phase I dose-escalation trial of ivuxolimab. The trial enrolled adults with locally advanced or metastatic head and neck squamous cell, hepatocellular, melanoma or renal cell carcinoma. Before TCR sequencing, CD4+ and CD8+ T cells were separately sorted from peripheral blood. In the germline V gene, CDR1 corresponds to MGHRA and CDR2 to YSYEKL. CDR3 length: 14 amino acids, cysteine to phenylalanine. The DNA shown is the 42-base CDR3, in frame from base 1. V drops 4 bases and J drops 5 bases, leaving 14 bases in between.

The sequencing here drew on CD4+ or CD8+ T cells sorted from blood, taken in a trial of the OX40 agonist ivuxolimab. This chain is built from TRBV4-1 and TRBJ1-2, with the D segment identity uncertain. The TCR comes from an adult with an advanced solid tumor such as melanoma, head and neck, liver or kidney cancer. The CDR3 has the sequence CASSPGAGFYGYTF. The DNA sequence follows: TGCGCCAGCAGCCCGGGAGCAGGTTTTTATGGCTACACCTTC.